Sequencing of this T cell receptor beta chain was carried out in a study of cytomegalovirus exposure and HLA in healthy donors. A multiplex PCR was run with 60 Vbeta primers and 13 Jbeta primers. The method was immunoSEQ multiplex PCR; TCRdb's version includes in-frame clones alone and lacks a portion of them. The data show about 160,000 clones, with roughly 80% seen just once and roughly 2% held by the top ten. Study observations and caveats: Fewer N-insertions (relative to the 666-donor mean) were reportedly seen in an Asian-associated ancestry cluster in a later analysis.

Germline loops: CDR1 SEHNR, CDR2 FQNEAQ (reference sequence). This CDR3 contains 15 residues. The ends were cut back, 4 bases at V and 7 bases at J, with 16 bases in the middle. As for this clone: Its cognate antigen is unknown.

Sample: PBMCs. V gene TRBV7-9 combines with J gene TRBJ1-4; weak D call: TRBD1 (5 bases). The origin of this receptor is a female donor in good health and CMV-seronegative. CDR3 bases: TGTGCCAGCAGCTCAGGGTCGGTTTTGAGTGAAAAACTGTTTTTT. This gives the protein CASSSGSVLSEKLFF.